The clone carrying this T cell receptor beta chain has just a few counts. TCR cDNA was made by 5'RACE template switching, adding a universal primer site and UMIs. Each CDR3 protein gets one entry after TCRdb re-called the 5' RACE reads with MiXCR. The sample includes a few hundred thousand distinct CDR3 sequences, roughly 21% of them seen just once. CDR1 SGHTA and CDR2 FQGNSA come from the germline V gene. The V and J ends lost 6 bases and 6 bases respectively, with 18 bases between them. The CDR3 runs 15 residues. This sample was included in a study of T cells after yellow fever vaccination. The sequenced sample was PBMCs, obtained 15 days after the yellow fever booster vaccination. The chain couples TRBV7-2 to TRBJ2-1; perhaps D is TRBD1 or TRBD2 (5 bases each). The receptor was isolated from a man under 40 who received the YFV17D yellow fever vaccine. CDR3: CASSFKGPSSNEQFF. DNA for the CDR3: TGTGCCAGCAGTTTTAAGGGACCTTCATCCAATGAGCAGTTCTTC.